These 15 T cell receptor beta chains were sequenced from one sample in a study of beta chain features in type 1 diabetes. Study-wide points: A moderate, significant TCRB CDR3 shortening appeared in type 1 diabetes across four CD4+ subsets.

Isolated RNA was reverse transcribed in full, so expressed TCRB transcripts were sequenced. TCRdb keeps only in-frame clones here, not all; method: immunoSEQ multiplex PCR. This table has over 600,000 clones, roughly 12% appearing once. These receptors lack a known antigen. Sequenced material: naive CD4+ T cells from blood. Receptors were obtained from a man under 40 with type 1 diabetes.

This clone came up a few times. The chain recombines TRBV7-8 with TRBJ1-4; D unclear. This CDR3 is built from 14 residues. Germline loops: CDR1 SGHVS, CDR2 FQNEAQ. Deletions cut 5 bases from V and 3 bases from J, with 10 bases between. The CDR3 is CASSARLANEKLFF. As DNA, the CDR3 is TGTGCCAGCAGCGCAAGGTTGGCTAATGAAAAACTGTTTTTT.

The V and J genes are TRBV30 and TRBJ2-2; a weak D match, TRBD2 (6 bases). This CDR3 has 14 amino acids. Germline lookup yields CDR1 GTSNPN and CDR2 SVGIG (reference sequence). Trimming stripped 4 bases from V and 7 bases from J, with 16 bases between. CDR3 nucleotides: TGTGCCTGGACCCTCGGGGGTGCGGACGGGGAGCTGTTTTTT. Translated: CAWTLGGADGELFF.

V is TRBV6-6 and J is TRBJ1-5; tentative D call: TRBD1 (5 bases). Trimming removed 5 bases from V and 0 bases from J, with 11 bases in between. From germline, CDR1 is MNHNY and CDR2 SVGAGI (reference sequence). This CDR3 spans 15 amino acids. The CDR3: CASSGTAYSNQPQHF. The CDR3, as DNA: TGTGCCAGCAGTGGGACCGCCTATAGCAATCAGCCCCAGCATTTT.

This clone was detected a few times. This chain links TRBV28 with TRBJ2-7, with 7 nucleotides matching TRBD1. The junction had 11 bases not matched to a gene; V was cut back by 7 bases and J by 2 bases. The CDR3 consists of 15 residues. The germline CDR1 and CDR2 sequences are MDHEN and SYDVKM. CDR3 amino acids: CASNKPGQLAYEQYF. Written as DNA, the CDR3 is TGTGCCAGCAATAAACCGGGACAGCTTGCCTACGAGCAGTACTTC.

The sample holds a few counts of this clone. The CDR3 protein is CAISESTGNEKLFF. The DNA for the CDR3 is TGTGCCATCAGTGAGTCTACCGGGAATGAAAAACTGTTTTTT. The chain uses TRBV10-3 and TRBJ1-4; D gene ambiguous. Germline V gene sequence: CDR1 ENHRY, CDR2 SYGVKD. The CDR3 covers 14 residues. V was clipped by 0 bases and J by 5 bases, with 7 bases between them.

The chain combines TRBV7-6 with TRBJ1-3; D not certain. The V end lost 5 bases, the J end lost 0 bases, and 11 bases lay between the germline ends. Germline CDR1 is SGHVS and CDR2 is FNYEAQ. The CDR3 length is 15 residues. Here the CDR3 reads CASSTLLSSGNTIYF. The CDR3 coding sequence is TGTGCCAGCAGCACCCTCTTGAGCTCTGGAAACACCATATATTTT.

V is TRBV9 and J is TRBJ2-1; TRBD2 is a possible D gene (6 bases). The CDR3 contains 15 residues. Between the trimmed V and J ends, which lost 6 bases and 3 bases, there was a span of 16 bases. Per the germline V gene, CDR1 is SGDLS and CDR2 is YYNGEE. This chain's CDR3 is CASNPSGLYYNEQFF. In nucleotides, the CDR3 is TGTGCCAGCAACCCGTCGGGACTCTACTACAATGAGCAGTTCTTC. The full variable domain, completed using reference TRBV9 and TRBJ2-1, is DSGVTQTPKHLITATGQRVTLRCSPRSGDLSVYWYQQSLDQGLQFLIQYYNGEERAKGNILERFSAQQFPDLHSELNLSSLELGDSALYFCASNPSGLYYNEQFFGPGTRLTVL.

This sequence joins TRBV6-5 and TRBJ1-6; 7 bases map to TRBD1. The CDR3 extends over 15 amino acids. Germline trimming cut 2 bases from V and 3 bases from J; bases unmatched to any gene: 1. In germline, CDR1 is MNHEY, CDR2 SVGAGI. The CDR3 is CASSYGDSYNSPLHF. The CDR3, as DNA: TGTGCCAGCAGTTACGGGGACAGCTATAATTCACCCCTCCACTTT.

This clone was counted between two and nine times. The J gene is TRBJ2-7, the V gene TRBV7-2; D is unclear. The CDR3 totals 13 residues. V was clipped by 6 bases and J by 7 bases, with 16 bases between them. Looked up from germline, CDR1 is SGHTA and CDR2 is FQGNSA. CDR3 nucleotide sequence: TGTGCCAGCAGGATGGACCCGAAGAAAGAGCAGTACTTC. It encodes CASRMDPKKEQYF.

This clone has only a few counts. The genes are TRBV21-1 and TRBJ2-4; the table calls TRBD2, which could not be checked here. TRBV21-1 is a documented pseudogene. CDR3 length: 21 residues. CDR3 sequence (DNA): TGTGCCAGCAGCACCTACCTGACTAGCGGGACCCCTTCGCTGGCCAAAAACATTCAGTACTTC. Translated: CASSTYLTSGTPSLAKNIQYF.

This clone was counted between two and nine times. The chain recombines TRBV5-1 with TRBJ2-5, with D perhaps TRBD1 (5 bases). The V end lost 4 bases, the J end lost 5 bases, and 18 bases lay between the germline ends. Germline V gives CDR1 SGHRS, CDR2 YFSETQ. This CDR3 region has 15 residues. CDR3 nucleotides: TGCGCCAGCAGCCCGCCCCAGGGATTTTTTGAGACCCAGTACTTC. Translated, it gives CASSPPQGFFETQYF.

There are a few counts of this clone. J is TRBJ2-1 and V is TRBV2; no definite D call. The CDR3 runs 12 residues. Germline CDR1 reads SNHLY; CDR2 reads FYNNEI. V dropped 1 base and J dropped 11 bases, with 9 bases sitting between them. The CDR3 DNA sequence: TGTGCCAGCAGTGAAGAGGGCCCTCAGCAGTTCTTC. Residues: CASSEEGPQQFF.

V and J are TRBV28 and TRBJ2-6, with D unresolved. Between the trimmed V and J ends, which lost 3 bases and 4 bases, there was a span of 4 bases. Germline lookup yields CDR1 MDHEN and CDR2 SYDVKM. This CDR3 has 13 amino acids. The CDR3 DNA reads TGTGCCAGCAGTTTTGTGGGGGCCAACGTCCTGACTTTC. Translation gives CASSFVGANVLTF.

The chain is built from TRBV6-5 and TRBJ1-2; no firm D call. This CDR3 contains 16 residues. V was cut by 0 bases and J by 4 bases, with 15 bases left in between. Germline assignment: CDR1 MNHEY and CDR2 SVGAGI. The chain's CDR3 is CASSYSRLALGYGYTF. The DNA of the CDR3 is TGTGCCAGCAGTTACTCCCGCCTGGCTCTAGGCTATGGCTACACCTTC.

This chain joins TRBV7-7 and TRBJ2-7; TRBD1 agrees at 9 bases. Germline V CDR1 and CDR2: SSHAT, FNYEAQ (reference sequence). V gave up 5 bases and J gave up 1 base; unmatched junction bases: 6. The CDR3 length is 15 residues. CDR3 amino acids: CASSPHGTGSYEQYF. CDR3 in DNA: TGTGCCAGCAGCCCACACGGGACAGGGTCCTACGAGCAGTACTTC.